A selection of T cell receptor beta chains follows, all from one sample in a study of blood T cell repertoires in COVID-19. Measured with immunoSEQ multiplex PCR; TCRdb has only the in-frame clones, and not every one. The sample lists around 82,000 clones; 75% to 85% were seen once. Source material: peripheral blood. These TCRs come from a middle-aged man with COVID-19, enrolled during active disease. Both conserved end residues are part of each CDR3. A clone size is listed for some rows: how often the clone was seen (once, few, many), or a class if it is expanded.

j_gene,abundance,v_gene,CDR3aa
TRBJ1-2,NA,TRBV28,CASRPGQFYGYTF
TRBJ2-3,NA,TRBV6-6,CASSPSGRAQYF
TRBJ2-2,NA,TRBV19,CASSIGLVAGGRRPGELFF
TRBJ2-7,NA,TRBV7-2,CASSLSGRGEQYF
TRBJ1-3,NA,TRBV19,CASLRGSGNTIYF
TRBJ2-3,NA,TRBV18,CASSLTGTSGSDTQYF
TRBJ1-1,NA,TRBV7-2,CAGGEGTLNTEAFF
TRBJ2-7,NA,TRBV27,CASWGSLSYEQYF
TRBJ2-2,many,TRBV18,CASSPPGSSGTGELFF
TRBJ2-1,NA,TRBV25-1,CASSPGQTYNEQFF
TRBJ2-1,NA,TRBV5-1,CASSIGTGSYNEQFF
TRBJ1-3,NA,TRBV7-3,CASSSQGSSGNTIYF
TRBJ2-1,NA,TRBV5-1,CASSFAGGMSNEQFF
TRBJ1-5,NA,TRBV6-6,CASSYVTGEQPQHF
TRBJ2-2,NA,TRBV5-4,CASSFGTANTGELFF
TRBJ2-7,NA,TRBV4-1,CASSQLVGGLSYEQYF
TRBJ1-1,once,TRBV7-3,CASRGAGGAEAFF
TRBJ1-1,NA,TRBV25-1,CASGDRAFGGTEAFF
TRBJ1-5,NA,TRBV30,CAWSGKSRGQPQHF